Presented here are 20 T cell receptor beta chains from one specimen sequenced in a study of blood T cell repertoires in COVID-19. Libraries were prepared by immunoSEQ multiplex PCR; TCRdb keeps only in-frame clonotypes and omits some of them. Of roughly 200,000 clones in the sample, over 75% were seen once. The sample consisted of peripheral blood. The origin of the receptors is a man in his 70s with active or convalescent COVID-19.

The CDR3 bases are TGTGCCAGCAGCGTCGGGACAGGCACTGAAGCTTTCTTT. Encoded protein: CASSVGTGTEAFF. The V gene is TRBV7-2, the J gene TRBJ1-1, with 8 bases matching TRBD1. Trimming cost V 5 bases and J 4 bases; bases outside gene matches: 3. Per germline, CDR1 SGHTA and CDR2 FQGNSA. The CDR3 runs 13 residues.

The chain recombines TRBV20-1 with TRBJ1-1, with D perhaps matching TRBD1 (6 bases). Germline V gene data show CDR1 as DFQATT and CDR2 as SNEGSKA (reference sequence). The CDR3 has 12 residues. The germline V and J ends were trimmed by 6 bases and 10 bases, with 18 bases remaining between them. Written as DNA, the CDR3 is TGCAGTGCAAGTCGACAGGTCAGGGGAGCTTTCTTT. Translation gives CSASRQVRGAFF.

The CDR3 nucleotides are TGTGCCAGCAGTTTTTCGGACATCTACACTGAAGCTTTCTTT. This codes for CASSFSDIYTEAFF. The chain combines TRBV28 with TRBJ1-1; the D gene is possibly TRBD1 (5 bases). Trimming took off 3 bases at V and 3 bases at J, with 11 bases between the two ends. The CDR3 contains 14 residues. Germline CDR1 reads MDHEN; CDR2 reads SYDVKM.

The V and J genes are TRBV19 and TRBJ1-2; D remains ambiguous. From germline, CDR1 is LNHDA and CDR2 SQIVND (reference sequence). The CDR3 contains 16 residues. Trimming removed 6 bases at V and 5 bases at J, with 22 bases between. The DNA for the CDR3 is TGTGCCAGTAGCCTCTATATGGGAGGACGGAATTATGGCTACACCTTC. As protein: CASSLYMGGRNYGYTF.

The chain recombines TRBV5-4 with TRBJ1-1; maybe TRBD1 (6 bases). CDR1 is SGHNT and CDR2 is YYREEE in the germline V gene (reference sequence). CDR3 length: 15 amino acids. The V gene lost 7 bases and the J gene lost 4 bases, with 20 bases spanning the gap. CDR3 residues: CASQKEGGRVTEAFF. As DNA, the CDR3 is TGTGCCAGCCAAAAGGAGGGGGGGCGGGTCACTGAAGCTTTCTTT.

The rearrangement joins TRBV2 to TRBJ2-3, with D unclear. Trimming shortened V by 3 bases and J by 0 bases, and 10 bases separated the two germline ends. Germline V lookup: CDR1 SNHLY, CDR2 FYNNEI. There are 15 residues in the CDR3. This chain's CDR3 is CASSEWRPSTDTQYF. For the CDR3, the DNA is TGTGCCAGCAGTGAGTGGCGGCCCAGCACAGATACGCAGTATTTT.

This clone was counted once. The rearrangement uses TRBV13 and TRBJ2-3; TRBD2 is a possible D gene (6 bases). The germline V gene has CDR1 PRHDT and CDR2 FYEKMQ (reference sequence). Trimming left V 5 bases short and J 1 base short, with 13 bases between. The CDR3 totals 15 residues. The CDR3 loop is CASSTMRGRTDTQYF. The CDR3 DNA reads TGTGCCAGCAGCACGATGCGGGGACGCACAGATACGCAGTATTTT. The entire variable domain, with the rest obtained from reference TRBV13 and TRBJ2-3, is as follows: AAGVIQSPRHLIKEKRETATLKCYPIPRHDTVYWYQQGPGQDPQFLISFYEKMQSDKGSIPDRFSAQQFSDYHSELNMSSLELGDSALYFCASSTMRGRTDTQYFGPGTRLTVL.

This clone has more than one count but fewer than ten. The genes are TRBV2 and TRBJ2-7; 14 positions agree with TRBD2. Per the germline V gene, CDR1 is SNHLY and CDR2 is FYNNEI. CDR3 length equals 16 residues. J lost 7 bases, V lost 6 bases, and 11 bases had no gene match. The CDR3 coding sequence is TGTGCCAGCAGAGCCATGGGACTAGCGGGGGCCTGGGAGCAGTACTTC. Protein: CASRAMGLAGAWEQYF. Full variable domain (missing parts from reference TRBV2 and TRBJ2-7): EPEVTQTPSHQVTQMGQEVILRCVPISNHLYFYWYRQILGQKVEFLVSFYNNEISEKSEIFDDQFSVERPDGSNFTLKIRSTKLEDSAMYFCASRAMGLAGAWEQYFGPGTRLTVT.

The gene calls are TRBV7-8 and TRBJ1-2, with a weak D call TRBD1 (6 bases). The germline CDR1 and CDR2 sequences are SGHVS and FQNEAQ. Trimming took off 1 base at V and 3 bases at J, with 21 bases between the two ends. This CDR3 contains 18 residues. CDR3 amino acids: CASSLGSPDRPLHYGYTF. CDR3 DNA sequence: TGTGCCAGCAGCTTAGGATCCCCCGACAGGCCCCTCCACTATGGCTACACCTTC.

The chain is built from TRBV7-8 and TRBJ2-7; TRBD1 agrees at 8 bases. The CDR3 spans 14 residues. Germline values: CDR1 SGHVS, CDR2 FQNEAQ. V trimming: 2 bases; J trimming: 6 bases; junction bases outside the gene matches: 6. The DNA of the CDR3 is TGTGCCAGCAGCTTAACCGGGACAGGTCTCGAGCAGTACTTC. It specifies CASSLTGTGLEQYF. Based on the CDR3 plus reference TRBV7-8 and TRBJ2-7, the full variable domain is GAGVSQSPRYKVAKRGQDVALRCDPISGHVSLFWYQQALGQGPEFLTYFQNEAQLDKSGLPSDRFFAERPEGSVSTLKIQRTQQEDSAVYLCASSLTGTGLEQYFGPGTRLTVT.

In this sample, this clone turned up once. The chain is built from TRBV5-6 and TRBJ2-3, with TRBD2 as a possible D gene (7 bases). CDR3 length: 15 amino acids. V dropped 3 bases and J dropped 7 bases, with 18 bases sitting between them. The germline V gene has CDR1 SGHDT and CDR2 YYEEEE. The CDR3 is CASSSQGRGAYTQYF. The CDR3 DNA is TGTGCCAGCAGCTCCCAGGGACGGGGGGCATATACGCAGTATTTT.

CDR3 sequence (DNA): TGTGCCAGCAGCCCCCCCGGACTAGTTGACGAGCAGTACTTC. Translating gives CASSPPGLVDEQYF. The chain uses TRBV7-9 and TRBJ2-7, with TRBD2 matching over 7 bases. CDR3 length equals 14 residues. V trimming: 5 bases; J trimming: 5 bases; junction bases outside the gene matches: 9. Germline lookup yields CDR1 SEHNR and CDR2 FQNEAQ (reference sequence).

CDR3 residues: CASTSFFGGNEKLFF. CDR3 DNA: TGTGCCAGCACCTCGTTTTTTGGGGGGAATGAAAAACTGTTTTTT. The chain employs TRBV6-5 and TRBJ1-4; tentative D call: TRBD1 (5 bases). Germline values: CDR1 MNHEY, CDR2 SVGAGI. This CDR3 is built from 15 residues. V lost 7 bases and J lost 5, with 17 bases in between.

The V and J genes are TRBV18 and TRBJ1-1, with D tentatively TRBD1 (6 bases). The CDR3 is made up of 17 amino acids. Germline values: CDR1 KGHSH, CDR2 LQKENI. The V gene lost 2 bases and the J gene lost 4 bases, with 20 bases spanning the gap. CDR3 amino acids: CASSPSRAGGGGTEAFF. The CDR3 region has the DNA TGTGCCAGCTCACCATCCCGCGCGGGGGGCGGGGGCACTGAAGCTTTCTTT.

The J gene is TRBJ1-1, the V gene TRBV9; D perhaps matches TRBD1 (6 bases). The germline CDR1 and CDR2 sequences are SGDLS and YYNGEE. There are 16 residues in the CDR3. V was pared by 4 bases and J by 4 bases, with 20 bases between. The chain's CDR3 is CASSPVGASSGTEAFF. The DNA of the CDR3 is TGTGCCAGCAGCCCCGTGGGGGCATCTAGTGGCACTGAAGCTTTCTTT.

The CDR3, as DNA: TGTGCCAGCAGTGCGGGACAGTGGAATTCACCCCTCCACTTT. Translating it yields CASSAGQWNSPLHF. The rearrangement uses TRBV2 and TRBJ1-6; 7 bases map to TRBD1. V was clipped by 4 bases and J by 7 bases; unmatched bases: 4. Germline V CDR1 and CDR2: SNHLY, FYNNEI. This CDR3 spans 14 amino acids.

The genes are TRBV28 and TRBJ2-1; TRBD2 matches 15 bases. Germline V gene data show CDR1 as MDHEN and CDR2 as SYDVKM. Trimming cost V 5 bases and J 10 bases; bases outside gene matches: 9. The CDR3 covers 16 residues. CDR3 loop: CASSPEGTSGRWEQFF. The CDR3, as DNA: TGTGCCAGCAGTCCAGAGGGGACTAGCGGGAGGTGGGAGCAGTTCTTC. Drawing the rest from reference TRBV28 and TRBJ2-1, the complete variable domain is DVKVTQSSRYLVKRTGEKVFLECVQDMDHENMFWYRQDPGLGLRLIYFSYDVKMKEKGDIPEGYSVSREKKERFSLILESASTNQTSMYLCASSPEGTSGRWEQFFGPGTRLTVL.

The V gene is TRBV7-9, the J gene TRBJ1-3; a weak D match, TRBD1 (6 bases). CDR3 length: 14 amino acids. Trimming shortened V by 4 bases and J by 4 bases, and 11 bases separated the two germline ends. Germline CDR1 reads SEHNR; CDR2 reads FQNEAQ (reference sequence). The CDR3 spells CASSSQGYGNTIYF. The DNA of the CDR3 is TGTGCCAGCAGCTCACAGGGTTACGGAAACACCATATATTTT.

A single count supports this clone. The chain carries TRBV27 and TRBJ1-4; possibly TRBD1 for D (5 bases). Germline V gives CDR1 MNHEY, CDR2 SMNVEV (reference sequence). The CDR3 covers 13 residues. Trimming pared 6 bases from V and 7 bases from J, leaving 12 bases between. The CDR3 region has the DNA TGTGCCAGCAGGTTTCTGGGGGGTGAAAAACTGTTTTTT. It encodes CASRFLGGEKLFF.

The V call is TRBV6-6, the J call TRBJ1-2; D remains ambiguous. The CDR3 is made up of 12 amino acids. Germline V gives CDR1 MNHNY, CDR2 SVGAGI (reference sequence). V was cut by 1 base and J by 8 bases, with 8 bases left in between. The CDR3 is CASSYWGEGYTF. For the CDR3, the DNA is TGTGCCAGCAGTTACTGGGGAGAGGGCTACACCTTC.